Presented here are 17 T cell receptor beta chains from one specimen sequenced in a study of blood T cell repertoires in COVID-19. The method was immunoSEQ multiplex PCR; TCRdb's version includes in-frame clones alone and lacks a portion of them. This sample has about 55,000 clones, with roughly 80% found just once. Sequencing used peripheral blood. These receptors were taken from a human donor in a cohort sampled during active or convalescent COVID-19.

Here the CDR3 reads CASNPTANNSPLHF. For the CDR3, the DNA is TGTGCCAGCAACCCGACAGCAAATAATTCACCCCTCCACTTT. The chain uses TRBV6-5 and TRBJ1-6; maybe TRBD1 (5 bases). This CDR3 has 14 amino acids. The germline V gene encodes CDR1 MNHEY and CDR2 SVGAGI. The germline V and J ends were trimmed by 7 bases and 5 bases, with 12 bases remaining between them.

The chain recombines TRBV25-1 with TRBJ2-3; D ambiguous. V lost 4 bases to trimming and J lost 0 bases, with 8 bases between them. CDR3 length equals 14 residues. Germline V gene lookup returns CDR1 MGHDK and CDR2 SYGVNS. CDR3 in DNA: TGTGCCAGCAGTGTTGGCCATAGCACAGATACGCAGTATTTT. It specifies CASSVGHSTDTQYF.

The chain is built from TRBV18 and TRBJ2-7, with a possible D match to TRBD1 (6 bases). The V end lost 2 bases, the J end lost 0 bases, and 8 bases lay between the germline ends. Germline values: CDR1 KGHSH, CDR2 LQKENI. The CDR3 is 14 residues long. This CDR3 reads CASSPKTGSYEQYF. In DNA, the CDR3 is TGTGCCAGCTCACCAAAGACAGGCTCCTACGAGCAGTACTTC. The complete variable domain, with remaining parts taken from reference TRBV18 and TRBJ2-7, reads NAGVMQNPRHLVRRRGQEARLRCSPMKGHSHVYWYRQLPEEGLKFMVYLQKENIIDESGMPKERFSAEFPKEGPSILRIQQVVRGDSAAYFCASSPKTGSYEQYFGPGTRLTVT.

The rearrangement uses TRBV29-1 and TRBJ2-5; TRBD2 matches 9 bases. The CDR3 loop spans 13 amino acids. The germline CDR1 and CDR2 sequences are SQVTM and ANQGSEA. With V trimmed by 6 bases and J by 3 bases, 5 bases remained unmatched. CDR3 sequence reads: CSVAGGFEETQYF. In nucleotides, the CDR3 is TGCAGCGTAGCGGGGGGCTTCGAAGAGACCCAGTACTTC.

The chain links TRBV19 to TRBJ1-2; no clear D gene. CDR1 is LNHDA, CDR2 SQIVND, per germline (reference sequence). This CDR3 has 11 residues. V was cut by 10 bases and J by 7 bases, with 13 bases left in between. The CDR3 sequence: CATKSGLGYTF. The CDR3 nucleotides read TGTGCCACCAAGAGCGGGCTTGGCTACACCTTC.

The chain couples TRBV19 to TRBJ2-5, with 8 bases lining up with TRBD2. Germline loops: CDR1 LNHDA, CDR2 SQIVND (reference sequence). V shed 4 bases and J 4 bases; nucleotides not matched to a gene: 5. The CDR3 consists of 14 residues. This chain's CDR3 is CASSTPGGGETQYF. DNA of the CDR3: TGTGCCAGTAGTACCCCGGGGGGGGGAGAGACCCAGTACTTC.

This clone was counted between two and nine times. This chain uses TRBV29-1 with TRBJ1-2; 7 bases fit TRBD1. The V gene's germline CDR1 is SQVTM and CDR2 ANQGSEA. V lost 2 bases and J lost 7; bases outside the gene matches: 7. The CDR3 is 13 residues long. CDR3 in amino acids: CSVERQGVVGYTF. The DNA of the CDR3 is TGCAGCGTTGAACGACAGGGTGTTGTTGGCTACACCTTC.

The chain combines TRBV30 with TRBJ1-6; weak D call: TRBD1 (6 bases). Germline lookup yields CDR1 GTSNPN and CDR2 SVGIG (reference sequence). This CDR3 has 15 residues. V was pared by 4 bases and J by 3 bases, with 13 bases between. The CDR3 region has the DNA TGTGCCTGGAACTTAGGACAGAACTATAATTCACCCCTCCACTTT. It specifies CAWNLGQNYNSPLHF. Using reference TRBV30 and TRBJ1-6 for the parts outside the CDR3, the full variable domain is SQTIHQWPATLVQPVGSPLSLECTVEGTSNPNLYWYRQAAGRGLQLLFYSVGIGQISSEVPQNLSASRPQDRQFILSSKKLLLSDSGFYLCAWNLGQNYNSPLHFGNGTRLTVT.

The CDR3 DNA follows: TGTGCCAGCAGTCTGGACTATCCAGAGACCCAGTACTTC. Its translation: CASSLDYPETQYF. The V call is TRBV5-6, the J call TRBJ2-5, with a tentative D call TRBD2 (6 bases). The CDR3 spans 13 residues. V gave up 5 bases and J gave up 4 bases, with 12 bases separating them. Germline lookup yields CDR1 SGHDT and CDR2 YYEEEE.

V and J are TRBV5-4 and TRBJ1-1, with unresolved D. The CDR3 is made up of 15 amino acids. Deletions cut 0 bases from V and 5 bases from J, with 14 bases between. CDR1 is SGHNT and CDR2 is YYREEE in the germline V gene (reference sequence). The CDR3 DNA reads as TGTGCCAGCAGCTTGGATGGCCCCGGGAGGACTGAAGCTTTCTTT. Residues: CASSLDGPGRTEAFF. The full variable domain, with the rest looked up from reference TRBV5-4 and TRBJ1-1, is ETGVTQSPTHLIKTRGQQVTLRCSSQSGHNTVSWYQQALGQGPQFIFQYYREEENGRGNFPPRFSGLQFPNYSSELNVNALELDDSALYLCASSLDGPGRTEAFFGQGTRLTVV.

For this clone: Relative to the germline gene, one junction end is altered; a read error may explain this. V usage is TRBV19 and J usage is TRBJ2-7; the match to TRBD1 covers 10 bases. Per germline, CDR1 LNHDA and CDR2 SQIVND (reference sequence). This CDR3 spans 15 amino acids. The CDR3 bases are TGTGCCAGTAGAATGGGGACAGGGGATTCCTTCGAGCAGTACTTC. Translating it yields CASRMGTGDSFEQYF.

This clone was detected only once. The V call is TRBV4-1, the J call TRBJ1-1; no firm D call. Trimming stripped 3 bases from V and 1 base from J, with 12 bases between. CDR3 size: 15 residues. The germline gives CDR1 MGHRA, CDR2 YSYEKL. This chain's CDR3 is CASSQSHNSNTEAFF. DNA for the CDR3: TGCGCCAGCAGCCAGTCACATAATTCGAACACTGAAGCTTTCTTT.

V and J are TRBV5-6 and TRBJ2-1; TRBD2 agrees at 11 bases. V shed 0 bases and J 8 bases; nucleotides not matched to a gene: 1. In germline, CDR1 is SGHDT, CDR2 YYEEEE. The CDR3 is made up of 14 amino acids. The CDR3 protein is CASSLGTSGYEQFF. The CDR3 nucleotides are TGTGCCAGCAGCTTGGGGACTAGCGGGTATGAGCAGTTCTTC. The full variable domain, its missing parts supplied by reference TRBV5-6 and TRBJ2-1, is DAGVTQSPTHLIKTRGQQVTLRCSPKSGHDTVSWYQQALGQGPQFIFQYYEEEERQRGNFPDRFSGHQFPNYSSELNVNALLLGDSALYLCASSLGTSGYEQFFGPGTRLTVL.

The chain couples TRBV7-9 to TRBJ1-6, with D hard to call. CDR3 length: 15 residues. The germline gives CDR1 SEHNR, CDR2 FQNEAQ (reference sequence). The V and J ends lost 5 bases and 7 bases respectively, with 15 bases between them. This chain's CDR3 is CASSTLVFANSPLHF. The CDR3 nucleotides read TGTGCCAGCAGCACCCTAGTATTCGCGAATTCACCCCTCCACTTT.

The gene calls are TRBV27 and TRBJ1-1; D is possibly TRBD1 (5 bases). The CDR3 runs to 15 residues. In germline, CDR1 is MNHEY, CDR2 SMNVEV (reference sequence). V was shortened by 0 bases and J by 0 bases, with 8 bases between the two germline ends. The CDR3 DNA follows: TGTGCCAGCAGTTTATCACGGGGGATGAACACTGAAGCTTTCTTT. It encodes CASSLSRGMNTEAFF.

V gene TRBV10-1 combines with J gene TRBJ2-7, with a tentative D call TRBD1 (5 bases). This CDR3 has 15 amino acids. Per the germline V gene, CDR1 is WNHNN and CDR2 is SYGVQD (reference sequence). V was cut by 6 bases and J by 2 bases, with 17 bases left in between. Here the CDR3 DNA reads TGCGCCAGCAGCCCTGGGGCGGCTCAGACCTACGAGCAGTACTTC. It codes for CASSPGAAQTYEQYF.

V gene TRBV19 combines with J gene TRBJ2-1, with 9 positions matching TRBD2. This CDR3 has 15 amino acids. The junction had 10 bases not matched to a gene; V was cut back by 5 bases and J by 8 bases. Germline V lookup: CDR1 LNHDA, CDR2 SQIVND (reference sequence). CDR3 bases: TGTGCCAGTAGTGGCGGGGGGGCGATGTTCGATGAGCAGTTCTTC. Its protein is CASSGGGAMFDEQFF. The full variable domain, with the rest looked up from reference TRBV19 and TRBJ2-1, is DGGITQSPKYLFRKEGQNVTLSCEQNLNHDAMYWYRQDPGQGLRLIYYSQIVNDFQKGDIAEGYSVSREKKESFPLTVTSAQKNPTAFYLCASSGGGAMFDEQFFGPGTRLTVL.